This TCR beta chain was recovered during a study of T cell responses to AZD1222 COVID-19 vaccine. Study information: Samples with a second dose at about 4 or about 12 weeks were pooled together.

Notes on this clone: What it recognizes is unknown.

The CDR3 extends over 16 amino acids. Looked up from germline, CDR1 is SGHAT and CDR2 is FQNNGV. The V and J ends lost 6 bases and 3 bases, in that order; junction bases with no gene match: 10. Notes on the study in general: Donors were mostly white British, more females; clonal diversity possibly underestimated. In the spike-specific TCR repertoire, nearly half reportedly target unmutated variant regions. Just a handful of AZD1222 recipients were seropositive at baseline.

TCRdb's copy holds only in-frame clones and misses some; the assay was immunoSEQ multiplex PCR. Among about 150,000 clones, just over 90% were seen once, and the ten largest hold about 9%. This receptor was identified in an adult in good health. This specimen consisted of peripheral blood, obtained on day 0 of AZD1222 vaccination. The chain joins TRBV11-2 to TRBJ2-1; the match to TRBD2 covers 8 bases. CDR3 protein: CASRTYSGALYNEQFF. Here the CDR3 DNA reads TGTGCCAGCAGAACCTATAGCGGGGCTCTCTACAATGAGCAGTTCTTC.